This T cell receptor (beta chain) was identified during a study of blood T cell repertoires in COVID-19. The wider study: The United States, Italy and Spain supplied acute and convalescent COVID-19 samples.

With 5 bases clipped from V and 7 bases from J, the junction kept 5 bases outside the gene matches. This CDR3 contains 14 residues. Germline assignment: CDR1 ENHRY and CDR2 SYGVKD. Libraries were prepared by immunoSEQ multiplex PCR; TCRdb keeps only in-frame clonotypes and omits some of them. The sample comprises roughly 150,000 clones, about 87% of which are singletons, and about 9.4% rests with the top ten. V is TRBV10-3 and J is TRBJ1-6; TRBD1 matches at 7 bases. The clonotype was recovered from a woman between 65 and 79 years old with COVID-19, enrolled during active disease. Sequenced sample: peripheral blood. Here the CDR3 reads CAISLGQNNSPLHF. The CDR3 DNA reads as TGTGCCATCAGTTTGGGACAGAACAATTCACCCCTCCACTTT.